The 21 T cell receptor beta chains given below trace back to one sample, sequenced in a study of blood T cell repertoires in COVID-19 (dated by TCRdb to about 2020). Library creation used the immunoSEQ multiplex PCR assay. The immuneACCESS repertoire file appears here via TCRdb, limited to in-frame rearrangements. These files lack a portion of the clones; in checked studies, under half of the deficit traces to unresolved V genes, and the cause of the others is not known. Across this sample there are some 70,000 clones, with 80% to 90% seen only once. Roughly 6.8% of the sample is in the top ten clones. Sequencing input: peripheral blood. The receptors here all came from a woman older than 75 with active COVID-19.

CDR3 nucleotide sequence: TGTGCCAGCAGTTTACCCCGACTTGGGACAGATACGCAGTATTTT. Its translation is CASSLPRLGTDTQYF. The chain links TRBV28 to TRBJ2-3; D ambiguous. Germline V gives CDR1 MDHEN, CDR2 SYDVKM. This CDR3 has 15 amino acids. With 2 bases removed from V and 3 bases from J, the gap between germline ends came to 12 bases.

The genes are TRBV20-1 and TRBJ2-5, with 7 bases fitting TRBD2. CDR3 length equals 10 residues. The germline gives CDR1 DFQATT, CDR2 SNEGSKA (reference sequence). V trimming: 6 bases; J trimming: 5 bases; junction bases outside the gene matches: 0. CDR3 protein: CSAGGETQYF. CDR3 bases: TGCAGTGCGGGGGGGGAGACCCAGTACTTC.

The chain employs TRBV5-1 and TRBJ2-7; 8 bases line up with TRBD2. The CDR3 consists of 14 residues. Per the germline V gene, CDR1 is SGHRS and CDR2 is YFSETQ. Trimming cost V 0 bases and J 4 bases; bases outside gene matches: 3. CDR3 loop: CASSLEREMYEQYF. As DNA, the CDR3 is TGCGCCAGCAGCTTGGAGCGGGAGATGTACGAGCAGTACTTC.

The CDR3 is CASSETGTLTSDEQFF. CDR3 coding DNA: TGTGCCAGCAGTGAGACCGGGACTCTTACGTCGGATGAGCAGTTCTTC. The gene calls are TRBV28 and TRBJ2-1, with D perhaps TRBD2 (6 bases). The CDR3 has 16 amino acids. Germline lookup yields CDR1 MDHEN and CDR2 SYDVKM. Trimming removed 5 bases at V and 8 bases at J, with 22 bases between.

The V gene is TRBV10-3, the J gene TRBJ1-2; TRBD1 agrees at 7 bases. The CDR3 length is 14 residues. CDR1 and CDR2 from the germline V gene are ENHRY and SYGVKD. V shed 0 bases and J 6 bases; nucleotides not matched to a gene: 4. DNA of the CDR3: TGTGCCATCAGTGAGTCCGACAGGGTACATGGCTACACCTTC. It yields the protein CAISESDRVHGYTF.

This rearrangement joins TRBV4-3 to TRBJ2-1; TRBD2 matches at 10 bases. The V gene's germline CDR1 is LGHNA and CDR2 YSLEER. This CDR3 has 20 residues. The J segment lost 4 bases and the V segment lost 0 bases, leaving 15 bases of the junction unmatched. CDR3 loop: CASSQEIPTGTSVKYNEQFF. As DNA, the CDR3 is TGCGCCAGCAGCCAAGAAATCCCTACCGGGACTAGCGTTAAATACAATGAGCAGTTCTTC.

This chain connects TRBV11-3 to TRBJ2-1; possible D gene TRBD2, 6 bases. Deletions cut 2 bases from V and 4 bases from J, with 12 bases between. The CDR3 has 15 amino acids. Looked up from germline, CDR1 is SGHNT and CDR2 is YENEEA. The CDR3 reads CASSLRTGEYNEQFF. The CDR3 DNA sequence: TGTGCCAGCAGCTTAAGAACGGGAGAATACAATGAGCAGTTCTTC.

The DNA of the CDR3 is TGTGCCAGCAGTTTAGGACAGATAGAGACCCAGTACTTC. Encoded protein: CASSLGQIETQYF. The V gene is TRBV28, the J gene TRBJ2-5; a weak D match, TRBD1 (6 bases). Germline CDR1 reads MDHEN; CDR2 reads SYDVKM. The V end was cut by 2 bases, the J end by 4 bases, with 8 bases between. The CDR3 is 13 residues long.

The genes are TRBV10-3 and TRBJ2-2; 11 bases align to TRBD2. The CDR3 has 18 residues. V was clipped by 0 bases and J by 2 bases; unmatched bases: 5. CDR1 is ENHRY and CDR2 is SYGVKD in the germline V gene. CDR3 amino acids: CAISESKLAGANTGELFF. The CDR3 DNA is TGTGCCATCAGTGAGTCAAAACTAGCGGGAGCAAACACCGGGGAGCTGTTTTTT.

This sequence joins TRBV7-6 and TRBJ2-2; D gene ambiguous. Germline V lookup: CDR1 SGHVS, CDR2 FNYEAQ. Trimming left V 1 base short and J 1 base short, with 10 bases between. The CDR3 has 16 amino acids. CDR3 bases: TGTGCCAGCAGCTTAGAAGTTAGCCAGAACACCGGGGAGCTGTTTTTT. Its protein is CASSLEVSQNTGELFF.

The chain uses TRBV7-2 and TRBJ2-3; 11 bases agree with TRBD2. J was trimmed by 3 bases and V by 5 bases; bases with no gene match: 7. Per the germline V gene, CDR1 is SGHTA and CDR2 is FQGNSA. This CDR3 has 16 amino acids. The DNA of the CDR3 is TGTGCCAGCAGCACCCGACTAGCGGGAAGAACAGATACGCAGTATTTT. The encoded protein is CASSTRLAGRTDTQYF.

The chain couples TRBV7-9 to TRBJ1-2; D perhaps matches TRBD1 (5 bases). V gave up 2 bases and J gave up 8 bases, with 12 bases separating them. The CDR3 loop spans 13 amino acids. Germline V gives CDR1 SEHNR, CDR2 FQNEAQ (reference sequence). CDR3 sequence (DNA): TGTGCCAGCAGCTTAAGCGGGACGTCGGGCTACACCTTC. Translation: CASSLSGTSGYTF.

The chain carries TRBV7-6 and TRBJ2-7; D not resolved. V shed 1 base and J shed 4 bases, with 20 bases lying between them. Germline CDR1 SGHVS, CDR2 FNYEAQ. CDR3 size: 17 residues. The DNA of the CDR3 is TGTGCCAGCAGCTTAGGAGGCTCCGGGTCCCGCCCTTACGAGCAGTACTTC. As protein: CASSLGGSGSRPYEQYF. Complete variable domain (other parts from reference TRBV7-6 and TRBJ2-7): GAGVSQSPRYKVTKRGQDVALRCDPISGHVSLYWYRQALGQGPEFLTYFNYEAQQDKSGLPNDRFSAERPEGSISTLTIQRTEQRDSAMYRCASSLGGSGSRPYEQYFGPGTRLTVT.

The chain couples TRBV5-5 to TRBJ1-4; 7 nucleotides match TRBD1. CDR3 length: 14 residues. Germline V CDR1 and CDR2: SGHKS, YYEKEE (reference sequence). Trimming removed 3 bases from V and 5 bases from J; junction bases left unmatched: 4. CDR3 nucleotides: TGTGCCAGCAGCTGGACAGGCTCGAATGAAAAACTGTTTTTT. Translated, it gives CASSWTGSNEKLFF.

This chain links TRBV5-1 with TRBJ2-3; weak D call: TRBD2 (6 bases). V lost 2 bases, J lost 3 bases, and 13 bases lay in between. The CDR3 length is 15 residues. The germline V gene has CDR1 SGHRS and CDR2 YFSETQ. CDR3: CASSFTGAPTDTQYF. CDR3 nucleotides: TGCGCCAGCAGCTTTACGGGAGCCCCAACAGATACGCAGTATTTT.

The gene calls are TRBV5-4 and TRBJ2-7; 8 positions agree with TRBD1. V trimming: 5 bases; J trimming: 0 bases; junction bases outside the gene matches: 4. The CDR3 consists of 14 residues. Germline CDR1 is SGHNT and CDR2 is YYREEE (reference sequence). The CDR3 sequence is CASRSGQDSYEQYF. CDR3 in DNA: TGTGCCAGCAGATCGGGACAGGACTCCTACGAGCAGTACTTC.

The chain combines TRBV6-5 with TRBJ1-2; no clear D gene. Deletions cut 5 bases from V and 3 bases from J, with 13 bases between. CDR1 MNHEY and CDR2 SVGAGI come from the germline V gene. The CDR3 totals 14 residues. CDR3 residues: CASSPPTADYGYTF. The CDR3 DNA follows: TGTGCCAGCAGTCCCCCGACTGCAGACTATGGCTACACCTTC.

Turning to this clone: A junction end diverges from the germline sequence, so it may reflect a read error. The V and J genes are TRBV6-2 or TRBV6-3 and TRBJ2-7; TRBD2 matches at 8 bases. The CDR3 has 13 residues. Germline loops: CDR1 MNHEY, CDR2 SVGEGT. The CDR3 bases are TGTGCCAGCAGTTACGGTCTAGCGGGCCATTCCCTCTTC. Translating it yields CASSYGLAGHSLF.

The CDR3 DNA reads TGTGCCACCAGTGATTCAACCGGGACTAGCGGGAGGATCCACCAAGAGACCCAGTACTTC. Protein sequence: CATSDSTGTSGRIHQETQYF. The genes are TRBV24-1 and TRBJ2-5; TRBD2 matches at 15 bases. This CDR3 has 20 residues. V lost 2 bases to trimming and J lost 0 bases; unmatched junction nucleotides: 9. Per the germline V gene, CDR1 is KGHDR and CDR2 is SFDVKD.

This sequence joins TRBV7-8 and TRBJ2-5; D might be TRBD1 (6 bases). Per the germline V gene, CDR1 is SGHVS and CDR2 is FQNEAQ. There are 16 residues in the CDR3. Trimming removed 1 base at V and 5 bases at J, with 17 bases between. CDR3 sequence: CASSLDYSGHLETQYF. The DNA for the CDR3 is TGTGCCAGCAGCTTAGACTACTCGGGACATCTGGAGACCCAGTACTTC.

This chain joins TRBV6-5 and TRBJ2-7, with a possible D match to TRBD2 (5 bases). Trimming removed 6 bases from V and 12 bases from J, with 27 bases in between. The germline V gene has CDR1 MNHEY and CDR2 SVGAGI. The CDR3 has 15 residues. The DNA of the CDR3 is TGTGCCAGCAGCCCATCTGACTCACGTTGGGAGACATCGTACTTC. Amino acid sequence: CASSPSDSRWETSYF.